This entry describes one TCR beta chain. Every subset's genomic DNA went evenly onto several immunoSEQ plates. Method: immunoSEQ multiplex PCR; TCRdb's copy keeps in-frame clones and lacks some. The table records roughly 2.2 million clones, approximately 93% of them present only once. This specimen comes from a study of shared clonotypes between healthy human individuals. The CDR3 covers 14 residues. V dropped 4 bases and J dropped 9; count of bases not matched to a gene: 11. Germline loops: CDR1 SGHDT, CDR2 YYEEEE. Sequencing was performed on naive CD4+ T cells from PBMCs. The subset is: CD45RA+ positively selected. This sequence was found in a man between 18 and 35 years old in good health. Some clones in this sample may be carry-over from other donors' samples. V usage is TRBV5-6 and J usage is TRBJ2-7; 9 nucleotides agree with TRBD1. The CDR3 nucleotides read TGTGCCAGCAGCCCATCACTCACAGGGGGCGCGCAGTACTTC. This codes for CASSPSLTGGAQYF.